Each of the 24 T cell receptor beta chains below was sequenced from the same sample in a study of shared T cell receptors in the human thymus. Assay: immunoSEQ multiplex PCR; the TCRdb copy retains only in-frame clones and omits some. The table lists approximately 730,000 clones, approximately 85% of them singletons. These records were also assigned to another study, of human thymus T cells.

The sample consisted of thymocytes. The receptor source for this set is a girl younger than two with a congenital heart defect.

There are a few counts of this clone. The gene calls are TRBV29-1 and TRBJ2-4; 8 bases line up with TRBD2. Losses at the gene ends were 0 bases for V and 1 base for J; bases not matched to a gene: 11. This CDR3 is built from 18 residues. Germline V gene sequence: CDR1 SQVTM, CDR2 ANQGSEA. CDR3 protein: CSVEDRDGGAFAKNIQYF. The CDR3 nucleotides read TGCAGCGTTGAAGATCGAGACGGGGGGGCTTTCGCCAAAAACATTCAGTACTTC.

V usage is TRBV10-3 and J usage is TRBJ1-1, with a possible D match to TRBD1 (6 bases). V was clipped by 6 bases and J by 0 bases, with 17 bases between them. Germline CDR1 ENHRY, CDR2 SYGVKD. The CDR3 covers 16 residues. The CDR3: CAIRGGQAWLNTEAFF. Here the CDR3 DNA reads TGTGCCATCAGGGGGGGGCAGGCCTGGCTGAACACTGAAGCTTTCTTT.

This clone was observed a few times. The chain has TRBV5-5 and TRBJ2-7; 7 positions agree with TRBD1. The CDR3 totals 16 residues. V shed 4 bases, J shed 0 bases, and the junction held 10 bases outside the gene matches. Per the germline V gene, CDR1 is SGHKS and CDR2 is YYEKEE (reference sequence). The CDR3 bases are TGTGCCAGCAGCGGATCATCCCGGGACAGCTCCTACGAGCAGTACTTC. Translated, it gives CASSGSSRDSSYEQYF.

This clone has more than one count but fewer than ten. This chain joins TRBV29-1 and TRBJ1-1; a possible D gene is TRBD1 (5 bases). V was cut by 0 bases and J by 6 bases, with 5 bases left in between. Per germline, CDR1 SQVTM and CDR2 ANQGSEA. This CDR3 spans 11 amino acids. The CDR3 loop is CSVEEGAEAFF. CDR3 sequence (DNA): TGCAGCGTTGAAGAAGGGGCTGAAGCTTTCTTT.

This clone showed up just a few times. The chain couples TRBV5-4 to TRBJ1-6; 7 bases are a match to TRBD1. With V trimmed by 4 bases and J by 7 bases, 5 bases remained unmatched. CDR1 and CDR2 (germline): SGHNT, YYREEE (reference sequence). This CDR3 has 14 amino acids. CDR3 sequence reads: CASSADRVNSPLHF. The CDR3 coding sequence is TGTGCCAGCAGCGCCGACAGGGTAAATTCACCCCTCCACTTT.

V gene TRBV28 combines with J gene TRBJ2-7; 7 positions match TRBD1. CDR1 MDHEN and CDR2 SYDVKM come from the germline V gene. CDR3 length: 12 amino acids. Trimming cost V 7 bases and J 2 bases; bases outside gene matches: 2. The CDR3 sequence: CASTGTAYEQYF. The CDR3, as DNA: TGTGCCAGCACAGGGACAGCCTACGAGCAGTACTTC. The variable domain in full, with the rest retrieved from reference TRBV28 and TRBJ2-7, is DVKVTQSSRYLVKRTGEKVFLECVQDMDHENMFWYRQDPGLGLRLIYFSYDVKMKEKGDIPEGYSVSREKKERFSLILESASTNQTSMYLCASTGTAYEQYFGPGTRLTVT.

This clone was detected once. The V call is TRBV6-1, the J call TRBJ1-5; TRBD1 matches at 8 bases. This CDR3 spans 14 amino acids. V lost 6 bases to trimming and J lost 6 bases; unmatched junction nucleotides: 7. In germline, CDR1 is MNHNS, CDR2 SASEGT. This CDR3 is CASRRNRGGQPQHF. The CDR3 DNA follows: TGTGCCAGCAGACGGAACAGGGGGGGTCAGCCCCAGCATTTT.

In its sample, this clone was seen a few times. This chain connects TRBV5-1 to TRBJ2-5, with 7 bases that match TRBD1. CDR3 length equals 12 residues. Germline CDR1 SGHRS, CDR2 YFSETQ. Trimming removed 2 bases from V and 14 bases from J; junction bases left unmatched: 9. DNA of the CDR3: TGCGCCAGCAGCTTTGATAAAGGGGGCTTATACTTC. Amino acid sequence: CASSFDKGGLYF.

The rearrangement joins TRBV28 to TRBJ1-1; D is undetermined. The CDR3 runs 15 residues. Germline CDR1 reads MDHEN; CDR2 reads SYDVKM. The V end was cut by 3 bases, the J end by 0 bases, with 11 bases between. CDR3: CASSFREKMNTEAFF. The DNA of the CDR3 is TGTGCCAGCAGTTTTCGAGAGAAGATGAACACTGAAGCTTTCTTT. The whole variable domain, filled in from reference TRBV28 and TRBJ1-1, reads DVKVTQSSRYLVKRTGEKVFLECVQDMDHENMFWYRQDPGLGLRLIYFSYDVKMKEKGDIPEGYSVSREKKERFSLILESASTNQTSMYLCASSFREKMNTEAFFGQGTRLTVV.

The chain employs TRBV5-1 and TRBJ2-7; a weak D match, TRBD1 (5 bases). Germline loops: CDR1 SGHRS, CDR2 YFSETQ. V lost 5 bases, J lost 3 bases, and 6 bases lay in between. The CDR3 sequence is 11 residues long. CDR3 region: CASSRGYEQYF. The CDR3, as DNA: TGCGCCAGCAGTAGGGGCTACGAGCAGTACTTC.

This clone came up a few times. This chain links TRBV5-4 with TRBJ1-1; maybe TRBD1 (5 bases). The V end was cut by 0 bases, the J end by 2 bases, with 8 bases between. The germline V gene encodes CDR1 SGHNT and CDR2 YYREEE (reference sequence). The CDR3 loop spans 14 amino acids. CDR3 sequence reads: CASSLAGFNTEAFF. For the CDR3, the DNA is TGTGCCAGCAGCTTGGCAGGGTTCAACACTGAAGCTTTCTTT.

This clone was counted between two and nine times. This chain connects TRBV5-8 to TRBJ1-2; D gene unclear. Germline V gene data show CDR1 as SGHTS and CDR2 as YDEGEE. This CDR3 is built from 15 residues. Between the trimmed V and J ends, which lost 4 bases and 7 bases, there was a span of 20 bases. Here the CDR3 reads CASSPYGFSRGGYTF. CDR3 DNA sequence: TGTGCCAGCAGCCCTTATGGTTTTTCACGGGGTGGCTACACCTTC.

The chain carries TRBV5-4 and TRBJ1-6; TRBD1 is a possible D gene (6 bases). CDR3 size: 18 residues. Trimming took 0 bases from V and 9 from J, leaving 22 bases between them. CDR1 is SGHNT and CDR2 is YYREEE in the germline V gene (reference sequence). CDR3 residues: CASSLAHSGTRGFSPLHF. CDR3 coding DNA: TGTGCCAGCAGCTTGGCCCACTCGGGGACAAGGGGATTTTCACCCCTCCACTTT.

The rearrangement uses TRBV5-8 and TRBJ1-3; no clear D. The germline V gene has CDR1 SGHTS and CDR2 YDEGEE. V was trimmed by 5 bases and J by 4 bases, leaving 10 bases between them. The CDR3 covers 13 residues. CDR3 sequence (DNA): TGTGCCAGCAGTCCCGAACAGGGAAACACCATATATTTT. Translating gives CASSPEQGNTIYF.

V and J are TRBV6-5 and TRBJ1-4, with TRBD1 as a possible D gene (5 bases). Deletions cut 9 bases from V and 7 bases from J, with 12 bases between. Germline CDR1 is MNHEY and CDR2 is SVGAGI. The CDR3 totals 12 residues. DNA for the CDR3: TGTGCCAGGGACACTCGTGGTGAAAAACTGTTTTTT. This encodes CARDTRGEKLFF.

V gene TRBV29-1 combines with J gene TRBJ2-7, with a weak D call TRBD2 (5 bases). In germline, CDR1 is SQVTM, CDR2 ANQGSEA. The CDR3 extends over 13 amino acids. V lost 3 bases, J lost 1 base, and 10 bases lay in between. This chain's CDR3 is CSVELGGSYEQYF. CDR3 DNA sequence: TGCAGCGTTGAGCTAGGAGGATCCTACGAGCAGTACTTC.

This clone showed up just a few times. The chain carries TRBV12-5 and TRBJ1-1, with TRBD1 as a possible D gene (5 bases). There are 14 residues in the CDR3. V dropped 6 bases and J dropped 3 bases, with 14 bases sitting between them. Germline CDR1 reads LGHNT; CDR2 reads FRNRAP. CDR3 loop: CASGLGGPDTEAFF. DNA of the CDR3: TGTGCTAGTGGCCTGGGGGGTCCTGACACTGAAGCTTTCTTT.

The genes are TRBV5-1 and TRBJ1-2; 9 bases are shared with TRBD1. The CDR3 sequence is 17 residues long. V lost 4 bases and J lost 3; bases outside the gene matches: 13. The germline gives CDR1 SGHRS, CDR2 YFSETQ. The CDR3 coding sequence is TGCGCCAGCAGCCGGGGGCTACAGGGGGCTTATGACTATGGCTACACCTTC. The encoded protein is CASSRGLQGAYDYGYTF.

CDR3 sequence (DNA): TGCGCCAGCAGCCAAACAGGGGGGCCCTACAATGAGCAGTTCTTC. Translating gives CASSQTGGPYNEQFF. This chain joins TRBV4-3 and TRBJ2-1; 8 bases map to TRBD1. V lost 2 bases and J lost 2; bases outside the gene matches: 2. Germline V gene data show CDR1 as LGHNA and CDR2 as YSLEER. The CDR3 has 15 residues.

This sequence joins TRBV19 and TRBJ2-7, with D possibly matching TRBD2 (6 bases). Germline CDR1 reads LNHDA; CDR2 reads SQIVND (reference sequence). The CDR3 runs to 15 residues. V lost 2 bases and J 1 base, leaving 12 bases between the germline ends. The CDR3 sequence is CASSIQGGFSYEQYF. The CDR3 DNA is TGTGCCAGTAGTATACAGGGAGGTTTTTCCTACGAGCAGTACTTC.

This rearrangement joins TRBV7-2 to TRBJ2-1; 14 bases are a match to TRBD2. Per germline, CDR1 SGHTA and CDR2 FQGNSA. This CDR3 is built from 17 residues. V shed 5 bases, J shed 0 bases, and the junction held 3 bases outside the gene matches. CDR3 residues: CASSPGLAGVSYNEQFF. In nucleotides, the CDR3 is TGTGCCAGCAGCCCGGGACTAGCGGGGGTCTCCTACAATGAGCAGTTCTTC. The variable domain in full, with the rest retrieved from reference TRBV7-2 and TRBJ2-1, is GAGVSQSPSNKVTEKGKDVELRCDPISGHTALYWYRQSLGQGLEFLIYFQGNSAPDKSGLPSDRFSAERTGGSVSTLTIQRTQQEDSAVYLCASSPGLAGVSYNEQFFGPGTRLTVL.

This chain links TRBV12-5 with TRBJ2-5; 7 bases are a match to TRBD2. V trimming: 1 base; J trimming: 4 bases; junction bases outside the gene matches: 12. The length of the CDR3 is 17 residues. Germline CDR1 is LGHNT and CDR2 is FRNRAP. CDR3: CASGLGITQGGRETQYF. The CDR3 DNA reads as TGTGCTAGTGGTTTGGGAATCACTCAGGGCGGGAGAGAGACCCAGTACTTC.

The rearrangement uses TRBV18 and TRBJ2-6, with D unclear. V was shortened by 3 bases and J by 0 bases, with 9 bases between the two germline ends. Germline CDR1 is KGHSH and CDR2 is LQKENI. This CDR3 has 16 amino acids. The CDR3 bases are TGTGCCAGCTCACCTATGGCTAGCTCTGGGGCCAACGTCCTGACTTTC. Its protein product is CASSPMASSGANVLTF.

This clone was seen once. The gene calls are TRBV4-1 and TRBJ1-5; possible D gene TRBD1, 6 bases. CDR3 length: 12 residues. With 6 bases removed from V and 5 bases from J, the gap between germline ends came to 8 bases. The V gene's germline CDR1 is MGHRA and CDR2 YSYEKL. CDR3 DNA sequence: TGCGCCAGCAGTAACAGGGATCAGCCCCAGCATTTT. It encodes CASSNRDQPQHF.